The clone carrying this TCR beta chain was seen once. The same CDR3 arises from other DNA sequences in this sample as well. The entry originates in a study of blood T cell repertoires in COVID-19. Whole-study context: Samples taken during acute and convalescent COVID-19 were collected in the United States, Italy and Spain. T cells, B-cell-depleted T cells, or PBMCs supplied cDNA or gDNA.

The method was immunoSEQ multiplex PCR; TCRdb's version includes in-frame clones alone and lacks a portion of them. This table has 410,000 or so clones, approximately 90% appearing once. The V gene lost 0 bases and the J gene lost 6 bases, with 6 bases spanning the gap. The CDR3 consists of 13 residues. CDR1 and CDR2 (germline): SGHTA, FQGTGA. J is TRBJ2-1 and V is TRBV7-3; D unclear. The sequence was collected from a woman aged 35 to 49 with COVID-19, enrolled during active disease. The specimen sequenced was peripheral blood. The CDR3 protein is CASSLTSTNEQFF. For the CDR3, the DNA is TGTGCCAGCAGCTTAACTAGCACCAATGAGCAGTTCTTC. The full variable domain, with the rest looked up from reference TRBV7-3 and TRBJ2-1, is GAGVSQTPSNKVTEKGKYVELRCDPISGHTALYWYRQSLGQGPEFLIYFQGTGAADDSGLPNDRFFAVRPEGSVSTLKIQRTERGDSAVYLCASSLTSTNEQFFGPGTRLTVL.